These 8 T cell receptor beta chains share one sample of origin, sequenced in a study of shared clonotypes between healthy human individuals. The protocol was immunoSEQ multiplex PCR, while the TCRdb copy is restricted to in-frame clones and leaves out a portion. Of over 2 million clones listed, roughly 95% are singletons. Naive CD8 isolation took CD45RO-negative cells positively selected for CCR7 and excluded terminally differentiated effector memory CD45RA+ cells. Specimen: naive CD8+ T cells sorted from blood. These receptors originate from a young man in good health.

The V call is TRBV4-1, the J call TRBJ2-7; 9 nucleotides agree with TRBD1. The CDR3 runs 15 residues. Looked up from germline, CDR1 is MGHRA and CDR2 is YSYEKL. V dropped 4 bases and J dropped 3; count of bases not matched to a gene: 7. This CDR3 reads CASSLRQGGIYEQYF. CDR3 DNA: TGCGCCAGCAGCCTTAGACAGGGGGGGATCTACGAGCAGTACTTC.

V is TRBV11-2 and J is TRBJ2-5; D tentatively fits TRBD1 or TRBD2 (5 bases each). V was cut by 0 bases and J by 2 bases, with 13 bases left in between. Per germline, CDR1 SGHAT and CDR2 FQNNGV. The CDR3 contains 16 residues. The CDR3 bases are TGTGCCAGCAGCTTAGACTTTCAGGGACCGCAAGAGACCCAGTACTTC. Translation gives CASSLDFQGPQETQYF. Supplemented by reference TRBV11-2 and TRBJ2-5, the full variable domain reads EAGVAQSPRYKIIEKRQSVAFWCNPISGHATLYWYQQILGQGPKLLIQFQNNGVVDDSQLPKDRFSAERLKGVDSTLKIQPAKLEDSAVYLCASSLDFQGPQETQYFGPGTRLLVL.

V gene TRBV9 combines with J gene TRBJ2-2; D call uncertain. Trimming shortened V by 3 bases and J by 2 bases, and 11 bases separated the two germline ends. The CDR3 spans 15 residues. Germline CDR1 and CDR2: SGDLS and YYNGEE. The CDR3: CASSEWQSNTGELFF. The CDR3 DNA sequence: TGTGCCAGCAGCGAGTGGCAGAGTAACACCGGGGAGCTGTTTTTT.

V usage is TRBV7-9 and J usage is TRBJ1-4; 7 nucleotides align to TRBD1. The CDR3 loop spans 16 amino acids. CDR1 and CDR2 from the germline V gene are SEHNR and FQNEAQ (reference sequence). Unmatched junction bases numbered 6, after V lost 1 base and J lost 4 bases. CDR3 loop: CASSLEQGGYNEKLFF. DNA for the CDR3: TGTGCCAGCAGCTTAGAGCAGGGGGGCTATAATGAAAAACTGTTTTTT.

V usage is TRBV5-6 and J usage is TRBJ1-2, with D unclear. The length of the CDR3 is 14 residues. V was pared by 0 bases and J by 4 bases, with 10 bases between. Germline-derived CDR1 and CDR2 are SGHDT and YYEEEE. CDR3: CASSLEGAIYGYTF. CDR3 coding DNA: TGTGCCAGCAGCTTGGAGGGCGCTATCTATGGCTACACCTTC.

The chain has TRBV6-5 and TRBJ2-5; 7 bases map to TRBD1. Gene TRBJ2-7 matches the end of the DNA better, so the J call may be wrong. CDR3 length: 14 amino acids. Germline loops: CDR1 MNHEY, CDR2 SVGAGI. For the CDR3, the DNA is TGTGCCAGCAGTTACGATGGGACAGCCTACGAGCAGTACTTC. Translation gives CASSYDGTAYEQYF.

The gene calls are TRBV6-6 and TRBJ2-5; TRBD2 agrees at 8 bases. The germline V gene has CDR1 MNHNY and CDR2 SVGAGI (reference sequence). The V and J ends lost 2 bases and 3 bases, in that order; junction bases with no gene match: 5. The CDR3 consists of 15 residues. CDR3: CASSYQRGYEETQYF. CDR3 coding DNA: TGTGCCAGCAGTTACCAGCGGGGGTACGAAGAGACCCAGTACTTC.

The J gene is TRBJ2-6, the V gene TRBV29-1; no clear D. Trimming shortened V by 0 bases and J by 3 bases, and 12 bases separated the two germline ends. The V gene's germline CDR1 is SQVTM and CDR2 ANQGSEA. CDR3 size: 16 residues. Here the CDR3 DNA reads TGCAGCGTTGAAGATTTAGACTTATATGGGGCCAACGTCCTGACTTTC. Translated, it gives CSVEDLDLYGANVLTF.